The rows below give T cell receptor beta chains drawn from one sample of a study of type 1 regulatory T cells. For these TCRs, the target antigens are not known. Via MiXCR, TCRdb re-called the reads, giving one row per CDR3 protein. This table has under 30,000 distinct CDR3 sequences, about 45% appearing once. The sample was cultured T cells, either the whole culture or a sorted T cell fraction (not recorded which). Receptor source: a human donor in good health. Each CDR3 is given with its conserved first and last residue. Fields, in order: CDR3 length, clone size, D gene, V gene, J gene, CDR3 protein, CDR3 DNA. A D gene is named only where the DNA matches it firmly. Clone size appears in some rows only: once, few, many, or a class for an expanded clone.

cdr3_length: 17; clone_size: -; d_call: TRBD2; v_call: TRBV18; j_call: TRBJ2-2; cdr3_aa: CASSPSRTSGVGGELFF; cdr3_nt: TGTGCCAGCTCACCAAGTAGAACTAGCGGGGTCGGCGGGGAGCTGTTTTTT
cdr3_length: 15; clone_size: -; d_call: -; v_call: TRBV11-2; j_call: TRBJ2-3; cdr3_aa: CASSLNPLAPDTQYF; cdr3_nt: TGTGCCAGCAGCCTTAACCCACTAGCCCCAGATACGCAGTATTTT
cdr3_length: 15; clone_size: -; d_call: TRBD2; v_call: TRBV12-3/TRBV12-4; j_call: TRBJ2-2; cdr3_aa: CASSLRGGLTGELFF; cdr3_nt: TGTGCCAGCAGTTTGCGGGGGGGCCTAACCGGGGAGCTGTTTTTT
cdr3_length: 17; clone_size: -; d_call: -; v_call: TRBV12-3/TRBV12-4; j_call: TRBJ2-6; cdr3_aa: CASSWLFWGSGANVLTF; cdr3_nt: TGTGCCAGCAGTTGGCTGTTCTGGGGTTCCGGGGCCAACGTCCTGACTTTC
cdr3_length: 14; clone_size: -; d_call: -; v_call: TRBV5-1; j_call: TRBJ1-1; cdr3_aa: CASSRFGGNTEAFF; cdr3_nt: TGCGCCAGCAGCAGATTCGGGGGGAACACTGAAGCTTTCTTT
cdr3_length: 15; clone_size: -; d_call: -; v_call: TRBV27; j_call: TRBJ2-6; cdr3_aa: CASSGQLSGANVLTF; cdr3_nt: TGTGCCAGCAGTGGCCAACTCTCTGGGGCCAACGTCCTGACTTTC
cdr3_length: 12; clone_size: -; d_call: -; v_call: TRBV6-6; j_call: TRBJ1-2; cdr3_aa: CASTPLGDGYTF; cdr3_nt: TGTGCCAGCACGCCTTTGGGGGATGGCTACACCTTC
cdr3_length: 15; clone_size: few; d_call: TRBD2; v_call: TRBV5-4; j_call: TRBJ2-3; cdr3_aa: CASSLSGGAGDTQYF; cdr3_nt: TGTGCCAGCAGTCTCAGCGGGGGGGCTGGCGATACGCAGTATTTT
cdr3_length: 17; clone_size: -; d_call: TRBD1; v_call: TRBV5-1; j_call: TRBJ1-2; cdr3_aa: CASSRQGAYGFSYGYTF; cdr3_nt: TGCGCCAGCAGCAGACAGGGGGCGTACGGGTTCTCCTATGGCTACACCTTC
cdr3_length: 14; clone_size: large; d_call: TRBD1; v_call: TRBV4-2; j_call: TRBJ1-2; cdr3_aa: CASSQDRQGRGYTF; cdr3_nt: TGTGCCAGCAGCCAAGATCGACAGGGGAGAGGCTACACCTTC
cdr3_length: 18; clone_size: -; d_call: -; v_call: TRBV5-1; j_call: TRBJ2-6; cdr3_aa: CASSSRSSSVSGANVLTF; cdr3_nt: TGCGCCAGCAGCTCCAGGAGTTCATCCGTATCTGGGGCCAACGTCCTGACTTTC
cdr3_length: 15; clone_size: -; d_call: TRBD1; v_call: TRBV14; j_call: TRBJ1-1; cdr3_aa: CASSQFIGTVVEAFF; cdr3_nt: TGTGCCAGCAGCCAATTCATCGGGACAGTAGTTGAAGCTTTCTTT
cdr3_length: 13; clone_size: few; d_call: -; v_call: TRBV28; j_call: TRBJ1-5; cdr3_aa: CASSVGGNQPQHF; cdr3_nt: TGTGCCAGCAGTGTAGGGGGCAATCAGCCCCAGCATTTT
cdr3_length: 14; clone_size: -; d_call: TRBD1; v_call: TRBV27; j_call: TRBJ1-2; cdr3_aa: CASSPGTGPYGYTF; cdr3_nt: TGTGCCAGCAGTCCGGGGACAGGGCCATATGGCTACACCTTC
cdr3_length: 14; clone_size: few; d_call: -; v_call: TRBV5-5; j_call: TRBJ2-5; cdr3_aa: CASSLANRLETQYF; cdr3_nt: TGTGCCAGCAGCTTGGCCAACAGGTTGGAGACCCAGTACTTC
cdr3_length: 15; clone_size: -; d_call: TRBD2; v_call: TRBV6-1; j_call: TRBJ2-3; cdr3_aa: CASSELSGGAGTQYF; cdr3_nt: TGTGCCAGCAGTGAATTGAGCGGGGGGGCCGGTACGCAGTATTTT
cdr3_length: 14; clone_size: -; d_call: -; v_call: TRBV7-8; j_call: TRBJ2-7; cdr3_aa: CASSLGVSSYEQYF; cdr3_nt: TGTGCCAGCAGCTTAGGGGTGTCCTCCTACGAGCAGTACTTC
cdr3_length: 14; clone_size: medium-sized; d_call: -; v_call: TRBV20-1; j_call: TRBJ2-7; cdr3_aa: CSAYPDRNNYEQYF; cdr3_nt: TGCAGTGCTTACCCCGACAGAAACAACTACGAGCAGTACTTC
cdr3_length: 15; clone_size: once; d_call: TRBD1; v_call: TRBV19; j_call: TRBJ2-3; cdr3_aa: CASSVEGAVTDTQYF; cdr3_nt: TGTGCCAGTAGTGTTGAGGGGGCGGTCACAGATACGCAGTATTTT
cdr3_length: 15; clone_size: few; d_call: -; v_call: TRBV6-5; j_call: TRBJ2-7; cdr3_aa: CASSYATGPSYEQYF; cdr3_nt: TGTGCCAGCAGTTACGCAACAGGGCCCTCCTACGAGCAGTACTTC
cdr3_length: 16; clone_size: medium-sized; d_call: TRBD2; v_call: TRBV6-5; j_call: TRBJ2-1; cdr3_aa: CASSYGASGGRNEQFF; cdr3_nt: TGTGCCAGCAGTTACGGGGCTAGCGGGGGACGCAATGAGCAGTTCTTC
cdr3_length: 15; clone_size: few; d_call: -; v_call: TRBV18; j_call: TRBJ1-1; cdr3_aa: CASSLSNQGLTEAFF; cdr3_nt: TGTGCCAGCTCATTATCCAATCAGGGTCTCACTGAAGCTTTCTTT
cdr3_length: 16; clone_size: few; d_call: -; v_call: TRBV4-3; j_call: TRBJ2-2; cdr3_aa: CASSLTGTLGTGELFF; cdr3_nt: TGCGCCAGCAGCCTTACCGGGACTCTAGGGACCGGGGAGCTGTTTTTT
cdr3_length: 12; clone_size: few; d_call: -; v_call: TRBV11-2; j_call: TRBJ1-1; cdr3_aa: CASSKGAAEAFF; cdr3_nt: TGTGCCAGCAGCAAAGGGGCAGCTGAAGCTTTCTTT
cdr3_length: 15; clone_size: -; d_call: -; v_call: TRBV7-9; j_call: TRBJ2-5; cdr3_aa: CASSMRLGGPETQYF; cdr3_nt: TGTGCCAGCAGCATGAGACTAGGAGGTCCGGAGACCCAGTACTTC
cdr3_length: 14; clone_size: -; d_call: -; v_call: TRBV12-3/TRBV12-4; j_call: TRBJ2-3; cdr3_aa: CASSLGQGVGTQYF; cdr3_nt: TGTGCCAGCAGTTTAGGGCAGGGAGTAGGCACGCAGTATTTT
cdr3_length: 13; clone_size: many; d_call: -; v_call: TRBV6-6; j_call: TRBJ2-6; cdr3_aa: CASSLAGANVLTF; cdr3_nt: TGTGCCAGCAGTCTGGCCGGGGCCAACGTCCTGACTTTC
cdr3_length: 16; clone_size: -; d_call: TRBD1; v_call: TRBV5-4; j_call: TRBJ1-1; cdr3_aa: CASSWGQGLMNTEAFF; cdr3_nt: TGTGCCAGCAGCTGGGGACAGGGGCTTATGAACACTGAAGCTTTCTTT
cdr3_length: 12; clone_size: few; d_call: -; v_call: TRBV12-3/TRBV12-4; j_call: TRBJ2-1; cdr3_aa: CASSMDRPTQFF; cdr3_nt: TGTGCCAGCAGCATGGACCGCCCGACGCAGTTCTTC
cdr3_length: 13; clone_size: -; d_call: -; v_call: TRBV30; j_call: TRBJ1-5; cdr3_aa: CAWSAQGNQPQHF; cdr3_nt: TGTGCCTGGAGTGCACAGGGAAATCAGCCCCAGCATTTT
cdr3_length: 15; clone_size: medium-sized; d_call: -; v_call: TRBV4-2; j_call: TRBJ2-5; cdr3_aa: CASSQESNSPRAQYF; cdr3_nt: TGTGCCAGCAGCCAAGAATCTAACAGCCCCAGGGCCCAGTACTTC
cdr3_length: 12; clone_size: many; d_call: -; v_call: TRBV20-1; j_call: TRBJ1-1; cdr3_aa: CSAIGVVAEAFF; cdr3_nt: TGCAGTGCTATCGGGGTAGTGGCTGAAGCTTTCTTT
cdr3_length: 13; clone_size: -; d_call: -; v_call: TRBV28; j_call: TRBJ2-7; cdr3_aa: CASSPAGRYEQYF; cdr3_nt: TGTGCCAGCAGTCCAGCAGGGAGATACGAGCAGTACTTC
cdr3_length: 16; clone_size: -; d_call: TRBD1; v_call: TRBV2; j_call: TRBJ1-5; cdr3_aa: CASSSRQGKLGQPQHF; cdr3_nt: TGTGCCAGCAGTAGTCGACAGGGAAAATTGGGTCAGCCCCAGCATTTT
cdr3_length: 14; clone_size: -; d_call: -; v_call: TRBV3-1; j_call: TRBJ2-1; cdr3_aa: CASSQVIGGDEQFF; cdr3_nt: TGTGCCAGCAGCCAAGTAATTGGCGGGGATGAGCAGTTCTTC
cdr3_length: 13; clone_size: medium-sized; d_call: TRBD2; v_call: TRBV20-1; j_call: TRBJ2-5; cdr3_aa: CSAPSGGMETQYF; cdr3_nt: TGCAGTGCTCCTAGCGGGGGGATGGAGACCCAGTACTTC
cdr3_length: 14; clone_size: medium-sized; d_call: -; v_call: TRBV28; j_call: TRBJ2-3; cdr3_aa: CASSLMATTDTQYF; cdr3_nt: TGTGCCAGCAGTTTAATGGCGACTACAGATACGCAGTATTTT
cdr3_length: 14; clone_size: -; d_call: -; v_call: TRBV6-4; j_call: TRBJ2-7; cdr3_aa: CASSVQGSSYEQYF; cdr3_nt: TGTGCCAGCAGCGTACAGGGAAGCTCCTACGAGCAGTACTTC
cdr3_length: 15; clone_size: -; d_call: -; v_call: TRBV27; j_call: TRBJ2-6; cdr3_aa: CASSFDGTGANVLTF; cdr3_nt: TGTGCCAGCAGTTTTGACGGGACTGGGGCCAACGTCCTGACTTTC
cdr3_length: 13; clone_size: -; d_call: -; v_call: TRBV30; j_call: TRBJ1-1; cdr3_aa: CAWDPTGYTEAFF; cdr3_nt: TGTGCCTGGGACCCGACAGGCTACACTGAAGCTTTCTTT
cdr3_length: 13; clone_size: -; d_call: -; v_call: TRBV2; j_call: TRBJ1-1; cdr3_aa: CASSERTEREAFF; cdr3_nt: TGTGCCAGCAGTGAACGGACAGAGCGGGAAGCTTTCTTT
cdr3_length: 16; clone_size: -; d_call: TRBD2; v_call: TRBV11-2; j_call: TRBJ2-7; cdr3_aa: CASSLGGSRSSYEQYF; cdr3_nt: TGTGCCAGCAGCTTGGGCGGGAGCCGGAGCTCCTACGAGCAGTACTTC
cdr3_length: 12; clone_size: few; d_call: TRBD1; v_call: TRBV12-3/TRBV12-4; j_call: TRBJ2-1; cdr3_aa: CASRGQYNEQFF; cdr3_nt: TGTGCCAGCAGGGGACAGTACAATGAGCAGTTCTTC
cdr3_length: 15; clone_size: -; d_call: TRBD1; v_call: TRBV10-3; j_call: TRBJ2-1; cdr3_aa: CAGGYGTGGVVEQFF; cdr3_nt: TGTGCCGGGGGCTACGGGACAGGAGGTGTAGTTGAGCAGTTCTTC
cdr3_length: 14; clone_size: medium-sized; d_call: -; v_call: TRBV19; j_call: TRBJ1-1; cdr3_aa: CASSSYGEWTEAFF; cdr3_nt: TGTGCCAGTAGTTCCTATGGGGAGTGGACTGAAGCTTTCTTT
cdr3_length: 15; clone_size: -; d_call: TRBD2; v_call: TRBV18; j_call: TRBJ2-1; cdr3_aa: CASSPLAGEYNEQFF; cdr3_nt: TGTGCCAGCTCACCACTAGCGGGGGAATACAATGAGCAGTTCTTC
cdr3_length: 15; clone_size: few; d_call: TRBD1; v_call: TRBV28; j_call: TRBJ2-1; cdr3_aa: CASSTPGQVYNEQFF; cdr3_nt: TGTGCCAGCAGCACACCCGGACAGGTCTACAATGAGCAGTTCTTC
cdr3_length: 12; clone_size: -; d_call: -; v_call: TRBV6-6; j_call: TRBJ2-7; cdr3_aa: CASNRGSYEQYF; cdr3_nt: TGTGCCAGCAACCGGGGCAGCTACGAGCAGTACTTC
cdr3_length: 13; clone_size: -; d_call: TRBD1; v_call: TRBV2; j_call: TRBJ1-1; cdr3_aa: CASNDREYTEAFF; cdr3_nt: TGTGCCAGCAATGACAGGGAGTACACTGAAGCTTTCTTT
cdr3_length: 15; clone_size: -; d_call: TRBD2; v_call: TRBV2; j_call: TRBJ2-1; cdr3_aa: CASRGLAGGRNEQFF; cdr3_nt: TGTGCCAGCAGGGGACTAGCGGGGGGTAGGAATGAGCAGTTCTTC
cdr3_length: 14; clone_size: few; d_call: -; v_call: TRBV5-4; j_call: TRBJ2-7; cdr3_aa: CAREIRGDSYEQYF; cdr3_nt: TGTGCCAGGGAGATAAGAGGAGACTCCTACGAGCAGTACTTC
cdr3_length: 16; clone_size: large; d_call: -; v_call: TRBV29-1; j_call: TRBJ2-1; cdr3_aa: CSVEGFAGASYNEQFF; cdr3_nt: TGCAGCGTTGAAGGTTTTGCGGGGGCTTCATACAATGAGCAGTTCTTC
cdr3_length: 14; clone_size: -; d_call: -; v_call: TRBV6-6; j_call: TRBJ1-3; cdr3_aa: CASSYLASGNTIYF; cdr3_nt: TGTGCCAGCAGTTACCTCGCCTCTGGAAACACCATATATTTT
cdr3_length: 14; clone_size: few; d_call: -; v_call: TRBV29-1; j_call: TRBJ2-4; cdr3_aa: CSVRTDLAKNIQYF; cdr3_nt: TGCAGCGTACGGACAGACCTAGCCAAAAACATTCAGTACTTC
cdr3_length: 11; clone_size: many; d_call: -; v_call: TRBV20-1; j_call: TRBJ1-1; cdr3_aa: CRPSGGTEAFF; cdr3_nt: TGCAGACCCTCGGGGGGCACTGAAGCTTTCTTT
cdr3_length: 15; clone_size: -; d_call: -; v_call: TRBV7-8; j_call: TRBJ1-6; cdr3_aa: CASSLTGFYNSPLHF; cdr3_nt: TGTGCCAGCAGCTTAACCGGGTTCTATAATTCACCCCTCCACTTT